This T cell receptor beta chain was profiled in a study of blood T cell repertoires in COVID-19. Libraries were prepared by immunoSEQ multiplex PCR; TCRdb keeps only in-frame clonotypes and omits some of them. The sample shows around 40,000 clones, over 70% of them seen only once. This CDR3 is 14 amino acids long. Looked up from germline, CDR1 is LNHDA and CDR2 is SQIVND (reference sequence). Trimming left V 4 bases short and J 7 bases short, with 14 bases between. The chain employs TRBV19 and TRBJ1-5; the D gene is possibly TRBD1 (5 bases). Specimen: peripheral blood. This clonotype originated in a woman of 80 years or more with active or convalescent COVID-19. The CDR3 DNA follows: TGTGCCAGTAGTACCGGTATTCGGGGGCAGCCCCAGCATTTT. Protein sequence: CASSTGIRGQPQHF.